The count of the clone carrying this T cell receptor (beta chain) is one. Sample-barcoded 5' priming and a J-beta primer mix drove a second PCR of roughly 6 to 12 cycles. TCRdb re-derived calls from the 5' RACE reads in MiXCR, one entry per CDR3 protein. Of 1.2 million to 1.5 million distinct CDR3 sequences listed, roughly 60% are singletons. This specimen belongs to a study of blood T cells in healthy people across ages. Germline V gene sequence: CDR1 SGDLS, CDR2 YYNGEE. V lost 0 bases and J lost 0, with 17 bases in between. The CDR3 has 18 amino acids. The receptor was isolated from a man aged 18 to 29 in good health. This rearrangement joins TRBV9 to TRBJ2-3; D gene ambiguous. The sample was blood. The CDR3 nucleotides read TGTGCCAGCAGCGTAGCTAATTCTAGGCGGCGCAGCACAGATACGCAGTATTTT. It codes for CASSVANSRRRSTDTQYF.